This T cell receptor (beta chain) comes out of a study of neurological immune-mediated disorders (dated by TCRdb to the late 2010s). Study-level background: Peripheral blood TCR-beta repertoires from HTLV-I-associated myelopathy (HAM/TSP) patients, multiple sclerosis patients and healthy controls were compared by UMI-based sequencing. Alongside PBMC samples, the set of about 97 TCR-beta libraries contained longitudinal samples, technical triplicates, and paired CD4+ and CD8+ T-cell subsets that had been sorted. The cohort comprised about 68 subjects: roughly 14 HAM/TSP patients, approximately 34 multiple sclerosis patients and around 20 healthy controls. Study-wide conclusions, independent of this receptor: Expanded clones from different subjects shared no identical CDR3 amino acid sequences, which suggests that TCR-beta repertoires were private in all groups. TCR clonal expansion was highest in HAM/TSP patients and lowest in MS patients, with MS patients falling below even healthy controls.

cDNA synthesis used template-switch 5'RACE with a primer carrying a 10-nucleotide random unique molecular identifier tagging each TCR transcript. Each sequencing run produced over 190 million TCR-beta sequences covering 15-18 subjects. The RNeasy kit was used to extract total RNA. The KAPA Real-time Library Amplification kit was used to amplify TCR-beta VDJ regions with primers targeting the TCR constant region and the 5'RACE anchor. A first PCR added sample indexes and Illumina adaptors, and a second PCR then raised library yield. The roughly 650 bp TCR product was size-selected on a 2% E-gel SizeSelection system after Ampure bead purification. Before pooling, library quality was checked on a Bioanalyzer, concentration was measured with Qubit, and libraries were quantified with the Kapa Library Quantification kit. An Illumina HiSeq 2500 was used to sequence the libraries paired-end at 2 x 150 bp. To increase sequence diversity, about 25-30% phiX was spiked into each library pool. The original pipeline was this. The UMI-based MiGEC pipeline processed quality-filtered reads and removed over 85% of raw TCR sequences during error correction. VDJ genes were aligned to IMGT germline references, and clonotypes were defined by unique CDR3 amino acid sequence plus V-J genes. Clonal expansion, Shannon diversity, and CDR3 relatedness (CalcPairwiseDistances, ClusterSamples) were evaluated with VDJtools, and phylogenetic trees were built with CLCbio workbench. Using coefficient-of-variation modelling across technical triplicates, the study counted a clone as expanded if it had at least 8 unique UMIs. In TCRdb, the public reads were trimmed at Q25 with fastp and aligned with MiXCR, with productive beta chains retained. Each CDR3 protein appears once, grouped with its most common genes and DNA. The V and J calls and clone size come from TCRdb's table, not from the authors' own analysis. This sample comprises under 60,000 distinct CDR3 sequences, about a tenth of them detected only once. Around 20% of the sample is held by the ten biggest clonotypes.

This clonotype occurred many times. The target of this receptor is not known. No qualities accompany the bases; no much larger clone lies one base away. For unsorted PBMC libraries, 2 million PBMCs were used after storage in RNAlater at -80 degrees C until RNA extraction. PBMCs were separated from peripheral blood using Ficoll-Hypaque density gradient centrifugation and then cryopreserved in liquid nitrogen. Trimming at the junction amounts to 4 bases on V and 2 bases on J, and the germline ends lie 11 bases apart. Its CDR3 holds 14 amino acids, cysteine through phenylalanine. The retained sequence is limited to the CDR3, 42 bases, with the frame set at the first base. The germline V gene specifies SGDLS as CDR1 and YYNGEE as CDR2.

The specimen was PBMCs. The chain joins TRBV9 to TRBJ2-3, with the D gene not clear enough to name. This sequence originates from a woman aged 35 to 49 with HTLV-1-associated myelopathy (HAM/TSP). The CDR3 amino acid sequence is: CASSSPRLTDTQYF. The base sequence is TGTGCCAGCAGCAGCCCAAGGCTCACAGATACGCAGTATTTT.